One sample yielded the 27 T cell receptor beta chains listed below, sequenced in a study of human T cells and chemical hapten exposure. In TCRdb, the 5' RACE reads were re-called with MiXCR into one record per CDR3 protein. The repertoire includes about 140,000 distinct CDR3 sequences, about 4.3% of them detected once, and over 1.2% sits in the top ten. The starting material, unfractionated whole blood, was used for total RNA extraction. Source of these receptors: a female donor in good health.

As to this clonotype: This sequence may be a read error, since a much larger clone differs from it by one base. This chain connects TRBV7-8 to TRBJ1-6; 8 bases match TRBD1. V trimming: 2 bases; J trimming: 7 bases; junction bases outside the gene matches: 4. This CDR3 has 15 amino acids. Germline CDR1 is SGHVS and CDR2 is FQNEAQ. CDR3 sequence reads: CASSLRTGCNSPLHF. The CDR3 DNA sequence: TGTGCCAGCAGCTTACGGACAGGGTGCAATTCACCCCTCCACTTT.

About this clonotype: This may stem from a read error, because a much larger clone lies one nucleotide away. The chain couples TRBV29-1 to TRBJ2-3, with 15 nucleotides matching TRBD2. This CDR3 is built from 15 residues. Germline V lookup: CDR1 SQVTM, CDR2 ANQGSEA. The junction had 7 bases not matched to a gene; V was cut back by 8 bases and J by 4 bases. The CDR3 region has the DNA TGCAGCTTCAGGACTAGCGGGGGGGGCGCAGATACGCAGTATTTT. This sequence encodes CSFRTSGGGADTQYF.

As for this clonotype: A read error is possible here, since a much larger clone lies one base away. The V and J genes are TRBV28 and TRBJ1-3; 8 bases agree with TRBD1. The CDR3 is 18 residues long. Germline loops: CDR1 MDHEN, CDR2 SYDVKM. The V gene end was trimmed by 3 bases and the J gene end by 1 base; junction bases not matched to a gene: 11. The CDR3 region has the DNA TGTGCCAGCAGTTTCGCGGGGACAGGCGGTTGTTCTGGAAACACCATATATTTT. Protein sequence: CASSFAGTGGCSGNTIYF.

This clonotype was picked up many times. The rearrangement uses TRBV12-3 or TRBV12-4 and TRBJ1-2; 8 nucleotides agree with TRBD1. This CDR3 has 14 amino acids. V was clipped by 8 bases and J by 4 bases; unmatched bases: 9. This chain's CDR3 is CASPRPGTGYGYTF. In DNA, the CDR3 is TGTGCCAGCCCCCGCCCAGGGACAGGCTATGGCTACACCTTC.

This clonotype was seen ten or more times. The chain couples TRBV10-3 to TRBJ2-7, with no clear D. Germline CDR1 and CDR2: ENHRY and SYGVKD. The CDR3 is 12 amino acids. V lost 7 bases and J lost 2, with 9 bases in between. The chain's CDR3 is CAITDATYEQYF. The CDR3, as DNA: TGTGCCATCACGGACGCCACCTACGAGCAGTACTTC.

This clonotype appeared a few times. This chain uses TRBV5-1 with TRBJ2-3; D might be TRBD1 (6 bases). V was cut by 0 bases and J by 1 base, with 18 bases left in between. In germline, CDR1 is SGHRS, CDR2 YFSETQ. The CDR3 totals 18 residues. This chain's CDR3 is CASSLARDTGYGTDTQYF. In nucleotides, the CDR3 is TGCGCCAGCAGCTTGGCCCGGGACACAGGGTACGGCACAGATACGCAGTATTTT.

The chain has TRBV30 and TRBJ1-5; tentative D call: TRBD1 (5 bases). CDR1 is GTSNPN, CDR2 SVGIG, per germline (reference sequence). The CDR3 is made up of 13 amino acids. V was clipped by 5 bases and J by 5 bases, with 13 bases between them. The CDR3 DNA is TGTGCCTGGGCCCGGGACCAGTATCAGCCCCAGCATTTT. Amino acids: CAWARDQYQPQHF.

CDR3 bases: TGTGCCAGCAGCTTGGCCACAGGCCTAGGCTACGAGCAGTACTTC. This gives the protein CASSLATGLGYEQYF. The chain uses TRBV5-5 and TRBJ2-7, with a tentative D call TRBD1 (5 bases). The CDR3 covers 15 residues. Between the trimmed V and J ends, which lost 0 bases and 3 bases, there was a span of 13 bases. Germline CDR1 SGHKS, CDR2 YYEKEE (reference sequence). Based on the CDR3 plus reference TRBV5-5 and TRBJ2-7, the full variable domain is DAGVTQSPTHLIKTRGQQVTLRCSPISGHKSVSWYQQVLGQGPQFIFQYYEKEERGRGNFPDRFSARQFPNYSSELNVNALLLGDSALYLCASSLATGLGYEQYFGPGTRLTVT.

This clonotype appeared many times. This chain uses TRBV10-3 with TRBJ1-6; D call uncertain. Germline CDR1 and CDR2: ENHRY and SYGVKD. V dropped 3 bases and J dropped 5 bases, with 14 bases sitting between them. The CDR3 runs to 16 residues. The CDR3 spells CAISEVAARDNSPLHF. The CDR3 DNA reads TGTGCCATCAGTGAAGTGGCGGCCAGAGATAATTCACCCCTCCACTTT.

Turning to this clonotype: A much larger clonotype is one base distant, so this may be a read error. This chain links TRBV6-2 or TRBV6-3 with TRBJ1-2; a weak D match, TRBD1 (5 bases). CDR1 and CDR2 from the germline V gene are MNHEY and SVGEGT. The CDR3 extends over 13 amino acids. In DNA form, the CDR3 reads TGTGCCAGCCGTTACTCTAGGGGCTATGGCTACACCTTC. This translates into CASRYSRGYGYTF.

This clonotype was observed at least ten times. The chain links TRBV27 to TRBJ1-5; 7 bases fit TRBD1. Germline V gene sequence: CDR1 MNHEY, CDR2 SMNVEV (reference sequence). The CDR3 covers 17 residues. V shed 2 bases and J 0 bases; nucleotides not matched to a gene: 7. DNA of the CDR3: TGTGCCAGCAGTTTAAGGGGGACAGCTTATAGCAATCAGCCCCAGCATTTT. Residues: CASSLRGTAYSNQPQHF.

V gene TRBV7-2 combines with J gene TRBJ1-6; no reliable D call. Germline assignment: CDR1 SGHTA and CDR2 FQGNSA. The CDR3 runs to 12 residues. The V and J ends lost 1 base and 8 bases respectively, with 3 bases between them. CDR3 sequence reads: CASSLEDSPLHF. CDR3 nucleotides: TGTGCCAGCAGCTTAGAAGATTCACCCCTCCACTTT.

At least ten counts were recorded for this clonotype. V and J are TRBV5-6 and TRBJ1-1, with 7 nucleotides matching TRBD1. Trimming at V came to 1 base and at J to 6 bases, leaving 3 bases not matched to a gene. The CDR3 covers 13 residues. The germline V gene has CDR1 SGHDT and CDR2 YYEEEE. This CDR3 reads CASSLKGGAEAFF. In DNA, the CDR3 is TGTGCCAGCAGCTTGAAAGGGGGCGCTGAAGCTTTCTTT.

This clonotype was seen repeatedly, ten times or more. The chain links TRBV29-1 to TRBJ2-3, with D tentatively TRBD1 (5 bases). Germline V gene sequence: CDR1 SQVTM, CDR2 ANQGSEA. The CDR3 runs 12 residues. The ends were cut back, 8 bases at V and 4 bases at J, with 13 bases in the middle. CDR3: CSLVQGPDTQYF. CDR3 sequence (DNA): TGCAGCCTCGTCCAGGGTCCAGATACGCAGTATTTT.

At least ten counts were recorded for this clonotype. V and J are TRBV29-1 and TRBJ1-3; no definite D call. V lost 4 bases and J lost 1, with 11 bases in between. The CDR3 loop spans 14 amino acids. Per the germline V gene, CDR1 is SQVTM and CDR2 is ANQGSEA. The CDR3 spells CSVVVGRSGNTIYF. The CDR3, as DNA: TGCAGCGTTGTCGTTGGTCGTTCTGGAAACACCATATATTTT.

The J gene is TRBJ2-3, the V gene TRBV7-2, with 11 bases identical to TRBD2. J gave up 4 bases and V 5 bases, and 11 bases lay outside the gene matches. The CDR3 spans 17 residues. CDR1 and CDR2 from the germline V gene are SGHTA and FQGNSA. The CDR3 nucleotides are TGTGCCAGCAGCCCCGTGCGGCTTAGCGGGGGGGCAGATACGCAGTATTTT. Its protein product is CASSPVRLSGGADTQYF. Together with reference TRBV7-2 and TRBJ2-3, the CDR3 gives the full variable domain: GAGVSQSPSNKVTEKGKDVELRCDPISGHTALYWYRQSLGQGLEFLIYFQGNSAPDKSGLPSDRFSAERTGGSVSTLTIQRTQQEDSAVYLCASSPVRLSGGADTQYFGPGTRLTVL.

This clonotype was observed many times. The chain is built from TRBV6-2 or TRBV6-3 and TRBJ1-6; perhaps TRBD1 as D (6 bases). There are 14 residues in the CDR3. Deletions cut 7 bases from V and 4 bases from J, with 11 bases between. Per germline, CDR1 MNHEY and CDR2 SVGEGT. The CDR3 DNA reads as TGTGCCAGCAAACCCGGGACATATAATTCACCCCTCCACTTT. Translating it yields CASKPGTYNSPLHF.

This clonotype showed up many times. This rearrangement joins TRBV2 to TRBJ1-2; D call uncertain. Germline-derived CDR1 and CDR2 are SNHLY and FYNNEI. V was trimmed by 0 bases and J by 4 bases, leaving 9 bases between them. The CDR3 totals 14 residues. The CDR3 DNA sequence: TGTGCCAGCAGTGAAGCGGACGGCACCTATGGCTACACCTTC. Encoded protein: CASSEADGTYGYTF.

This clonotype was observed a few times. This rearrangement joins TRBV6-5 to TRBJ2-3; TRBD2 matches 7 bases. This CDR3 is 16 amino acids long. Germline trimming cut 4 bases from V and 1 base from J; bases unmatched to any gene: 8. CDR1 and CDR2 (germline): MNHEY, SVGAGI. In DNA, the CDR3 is TGTGCCAGCAGTTCCACCGGTGCGGGGGGCACAGATACGCAGTATTTT. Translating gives CASSSTGAGGTDTQYF.

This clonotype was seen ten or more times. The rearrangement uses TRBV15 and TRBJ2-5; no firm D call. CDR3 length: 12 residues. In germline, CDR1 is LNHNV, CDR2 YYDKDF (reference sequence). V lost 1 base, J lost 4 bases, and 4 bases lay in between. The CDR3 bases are TGTGCCACCAGCAGAGCAAGAGAGACCCAGTACTTC. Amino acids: CATSRARETQYF.

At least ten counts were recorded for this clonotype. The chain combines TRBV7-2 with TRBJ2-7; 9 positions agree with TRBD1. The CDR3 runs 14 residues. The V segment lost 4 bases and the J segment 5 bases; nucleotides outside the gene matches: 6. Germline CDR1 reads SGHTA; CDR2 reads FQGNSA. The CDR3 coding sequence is TGTGCCAGCAGCTCCGGACAGGGGTTCGACGAGCAGTACTTC. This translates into CASSSGQGFDEQYF. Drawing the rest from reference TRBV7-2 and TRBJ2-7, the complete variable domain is GAGVSQSPSNKVTEKGKDVELRCDPISGHTALYWYRQSLGQGLEFLIYFQGNSAPDKSGLPSDRFSAERTGGSVSTLTIQRTQQEDSAVYLCASSSGQGFDEQYFGPGTRLTVT.

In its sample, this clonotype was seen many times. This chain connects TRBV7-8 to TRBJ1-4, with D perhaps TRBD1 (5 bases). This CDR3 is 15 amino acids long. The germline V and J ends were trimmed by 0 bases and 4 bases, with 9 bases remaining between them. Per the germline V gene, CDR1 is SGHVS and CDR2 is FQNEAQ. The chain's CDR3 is CASSLAEGVNEKLFF. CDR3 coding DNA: TGTGCCAGCAGCTTAGCGGAAGGGGTTAATGAAAAACTGTTTTTT. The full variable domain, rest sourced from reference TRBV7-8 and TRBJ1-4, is GAGVSQSPRYKVAKRGQDVALRCDPISGHVSLFWYQQALGQGPEFLTYFQNEAQLDKSGLPSDRFFAERPEGSVSTLKIQRTQQEDSAVYLCASSLAEGVNEKLFFGSGTQLSVL.

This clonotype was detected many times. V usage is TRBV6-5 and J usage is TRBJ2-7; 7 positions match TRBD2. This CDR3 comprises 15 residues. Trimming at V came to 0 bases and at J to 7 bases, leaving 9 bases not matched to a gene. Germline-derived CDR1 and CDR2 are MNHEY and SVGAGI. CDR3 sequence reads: CASSYSGGSPREQYF. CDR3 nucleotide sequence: TGTGCCAGCAGTTACTCGGGAGGGAGCCCTCGGGAGCAGTACTTC.

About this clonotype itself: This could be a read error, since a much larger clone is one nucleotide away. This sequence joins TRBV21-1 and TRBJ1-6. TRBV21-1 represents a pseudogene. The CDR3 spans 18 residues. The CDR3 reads CASNKREGKLSRNAPLHF. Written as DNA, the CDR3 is TGTGCCAGCAACAAACGGGAGGGAAAGCTATCCCGCAATGCACCCCTCCACTTT.

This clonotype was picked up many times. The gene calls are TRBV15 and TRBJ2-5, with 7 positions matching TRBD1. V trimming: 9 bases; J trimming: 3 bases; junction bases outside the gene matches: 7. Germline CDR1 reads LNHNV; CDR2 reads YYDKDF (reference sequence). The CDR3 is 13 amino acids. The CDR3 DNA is TGTGCCACGCACTCCGGGACAGAAGAGACCCAGTACTTC. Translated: CATHSGTEETQYF.

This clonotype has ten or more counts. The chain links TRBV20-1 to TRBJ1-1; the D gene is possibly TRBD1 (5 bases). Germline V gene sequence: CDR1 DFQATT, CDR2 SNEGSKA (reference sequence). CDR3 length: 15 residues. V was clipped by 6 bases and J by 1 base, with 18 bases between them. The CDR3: CSAERSGRTNTEAFF. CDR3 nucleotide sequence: TGCAGTGCCGAACGTTCGGGACGGACGAACACTGAAGCTTTCTTT.

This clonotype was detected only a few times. The CDR3 reads CASSSGGAASYEQYF. The CDR3, as DNA: TGTGCCAGTAGTTCCGGGGGTGCAGCCTCCTACGAGCAGTACTTC. V and J are TRBV19 and TRBJ2-7; a possible D gene is TRBD2 (6 bases). In germline, CDR1 is LNHDA, CDR2 SQIVND (reference sequence). The V end was cut by 5 bases, the J end by 0 bases, with 14 bases between. This CDR3 is built from 15 residues.